This entry lists 18 T cell receptor beta chains sequenced from one sample in a study of OX40 agonist ivuxolimab in advanced cancers. Data came from immunoSEQ multiplex PCR; TCRdb stores just in-frame clones and leaves some out. The data show about 86,000 clones, roughly 87% seen once. This sample comprised CD4+ or CD8+ T cells sorted from blood, obtained in a trial of the OX40 agonist ivuxolimab. These receptors all stem from an adult with an advanced solid tumor such as melanoma, head and neck, liver or kidney cancer.

This clone was detected once. The genes are TRBV27 and TRBJ1-6, with D unresolved. Trimming took 6 bases from V and 5 from J, leaving 11 bases between them. This CDR3 region has 14 residues. Per germline, CDR1 MNHEY and CDR2 SMNVEV (reference sequence). In nucleotides, the CDR3 is TGTGCCAGCAGCGTGCCAAACGATAATTCACCCCTCCACTTT. It codes for CASSVPNDNSPLHF.

This clone was observed once. The chain has TRBV5-4 and TRBJ2-4; 8 bases match TRBD1. Germline CDR1 SGHNT, CDR2 YYREEE (reference sequence). The CDR3 length is 14 residues. The V and J ends lost 4 bases and 1 base, in that order; junction bases with no gene match: 1. CDR3 sequence (DNA): TGTGCCAGCAGCAACAGGGGGGCCAAAAACATTCAGTACTTC. Encoded protein: CASSNRGAKNIQYF.

J is TRBJ2-3 and V is TRBV28; 8 bases fit TRBD2. The CDR3 covers 18 residues. The V segment lost 2 bases and the J segment 2 bases; nucleotides outside the gene matches: 12. CDR1 is MDHEN, CDR2 SYDVKM, per germline. The CDR3 coding sequence is TGTGCCAGCAGTTTAGGGTCGGGTAGCGGGGTCACCACAGATACGCAGTATTTT. Its translation is CASSLGSGSGVTTDTQYF.

The rearrangement uses TRBV18 and TRBJ2-7, with D maybe TRBD1 (6 bases). Trimming removed 4 bases at V and 1 base at J, with 11 bases between. CDR1 is KGHSH, CDR2 LQKENI, per germline. This CDR3 comprises 14 residues. In DNA form, the CDR3 reads TGTGCCAGCTCACTAGGACAGAAGTCCTACGAGCAGTACGTC. Translated, it gives CASSLGQKSYEQYV.

CDR3 sequence: CASSTRRETNYGYTF. DNA of the CDR3: TGTGCCAGCAGTACCCGACGGGAGACTAACTATGGCTACACCTTC. The chain combines TRBV6-1 with TRBJ1-2, with D hard to call. Germline V CDR1 and CDR2: MNHNS, SASEGT. The CDR3 runs to 15 residues. V lost 5 bases and J 0 bases, leaving 13 bases between the germline ends.

This chain connects TRBV19 to TRBJ2-7; possibly TRBD1 for D (5 bases). This CDR3 has 13 amino acids. The germline V gene has CDR1 LNHDA and CDR2 SQIVND (reference sequence). Trimming pared 5 bases from V and 2 bases from J, leaving 10 bases between. The CDR3 loop is CASSYDSAYEQYF. CDR3 DNA sequence: TGTGCCAGTAGTTACGACAGCGCCTACGAGCAGTACTTC. Full variable domain (remainder filled in from reference TRBV19 and TRBJ2-7): DGGITQSPKYLFRKEGQNVTLSCEQNLNHDAMYWYRQDPGQGLRLIYYSQIVNDFQKGDIAEGYSVSREKKESFPLTVTSAQKNPTAFYLCASSYDSAYEQYFGPGTRLTVT.

The chain recombines TRBV28 with TRBJ2-7, with 7 bases identical to TRBD2. There are 13 residues in the CDR3. From germline, CDR1 is MDHEN and CDR2 SYDVKM. The trim removed 5 bases at V and 3 bases at J, leaving 4 bases unmatched. The CDR3 loop reads CASSRGRGYEQYF. DNA for the CDR3: TGTGCCAGCAGTCGCGGGAGAGGCTACGAGCAGTACTTC.

A few counts support this clone. The chain couples TRBV15 to TRBJ2-5, with D perhaps TRBD2 (6 bases). CDR3 size: 14 residues. CDR1 is LNHNV, CDR2 YYDKDF, per germline (reference sequence). V was pared by 1 base and J by 5 bases, with 11 bases between. CDR3 residues: CATSRGPAGETQYF. In DNA form, the CDR3 reads TGTGCCACCAGCAGAGGCCCGGCGGGGGAGACCCAGTACTTC.

CDR3 protein: CASAVNWATSSDTQYF. The CDR3 nucleotides are TGTGCCAGCGCAGTAAACTGGGCAACATCCTCCGATACGCAGTATTTT. This chain links TRBV27 with TRBJ2-3, with D unclear. V was clipped by 8 bases and J by 6 bases, with 24 bases between them. There are 16 residues in the CDR3. Per germline, CDR1 MNHEY and CDR2 SMNVEV (reference sequence).

This clone showed up just once. The CDR3 DNA is TGTGCCAGCAACCCCGACAGGGGTGGTGAGACCCAGTACTTC. It encodes CASNPDRGGETQYF. The rearrangement uses TRBV7-9 and TRBJ2-5, with 8 positions matching TRBD1. The CDR3 is 14 residues long. CDR1 and CDR2 from the germline V gene are SEHNR and FQNEAQ (reference sequence). The junction had 9 bases not matched to a gene; V was cut back by 7 bases and J by 5 bases. Looking up the rest from reference TRBV7-9 and TRBJ2-5 gives the full variable domain: DTGVSQNPRHKITKRGQNVTFRCDPISEHNRLYWYRQTLGQGPEFLTYFQNEAQLEKSRLLSDRFSAERPKGSFSTLEIQRTEQGDSAMYLCASNPDRGGETQYFGPGTRLLVL.

The V and J genes are TRBV15 and TRBJ2-5; 16 bases line up with TRBD2. Germline CDR1 and CDR2: LNHNV and YYDKDF (reference sequence). V gave up 3 bases and J gave up 4 bases; unmatched junction bases: 11. The CDR3 contains 19 residues. The DNA for the CDR3 is TGTGCCACCAGCAGCCCCGGGACTAGCGGGAGGGCCTGGGGAGAGACCCAGTACTTC. It is translated as CATSSPGTSGRAWGETQYF.

CDR3 in DNA: TGTGCCAGCAGTCAGTTTCGGGGTACAGATACGCAGTATTTT. This gives the protein CASSQFRGTDTQYF. This rearrangement joins TRBV7-2 to TRBJ2-3; D may be TRBD2 (5 bases). The V end was cut by 6 bases, the J end by 3 bases, with 13 bases between. This CDR3 region has 14 residues. Germline V lookup: CDR1 SGHTA, CDR2 FQGNSA.

This clone was observed a few times. V is TRBV4-1 and J is TRBJ2-2, with 10 bases fitting TRBD1. Trimming cost V 4 bases and J 4 bases; bases outside gene matches: 6. Germline values: CDR1 MGHRA, CDR2 YSYEKL. This CDR3 spans 16 amino acids. The CDR3 DNA reads TGCGCCAGCAGCCCCCTAGACAGGGGGCGCACCGGGGAGCTGTTTTTT. It specifies CASSPLDRGRTGELFF.

The chain has TRBV18 and TRBJ1-6, with D unclear. There are 14 residues in the CDR3. Germline CDR1 KGHSH, CDR2 LQKENI. Trimming left V 1 base short and J 8 bases short, with 9 bases between. CDR3 amino acids: CASSPQGKDSPLHF. DNA for the CDR3: TGTGCCAGCTCACCACAGGGTAAGGATTCACCCCTCCACTTT.

The chain couples TRBV27 to TRBJ1-1, with D possibly matching TRBD1 (6 bases). This CDR3 region has 14 residues. Looked up from germline, CDR1 is MNHEY and CDR2 is SMNVEV (reference sequence). V shed 4 bases and J shed 5 bases, with 14 bases lying between them. The CDR3 nucleotides are TGTGCCAGCAGTTACAGGGTGGGGGATACTGAAGCTTTCTTT. It encodes CASSYRVGDTEAFF.

The V call is TRBV29-1, the J call TRBJ2-2; 7 positions match TRBD1. From germline, CDR1 is SQVTM and CDR2 ANQGSEA. V dropped 7 bases and J dropped 1; count of bases not matched to a gene: 6. The length of the CDR3 is 14 residues. The CDR3 coding sequence is TGCAGCGGCGGAAACAGGGGGAACACCGGGGAGCTGTTTTTT. It encodes CSGGNRGNTGELFF.

V usage is TRBV9 and J usage is TRBJ2-5; D is ambiguous. CDR1 and CDR2 from the germline V gene are SGDLS and YYNGEE. The CDR3 extends over 14 amino acids. V gave up 0 bases and J gave up 1 base, with 7 bases separating them. Here the CDR3 reads CASSVGPAQETQYF. As DNA, the CDR3 is TGTGCCAGCAGCGTAGGGCCCGCCCAAGAGACCCAGTACTTC.

The genes are TRBV18 and TRBJ2-7; the D is unclear. The germline V gene has CDR1 KGHSH and CDR2 LQKENI. V shed 3 bases and J shed 2 bases, with 11 bases lying between them. This CDR3 region has 14 residues. The CDR3 DNA reads as TGTGCCAGCTCACCTCCCGGTATCCCCTACGAGCAGTACTTC. Residues: CASSPPGIPYEQYF.